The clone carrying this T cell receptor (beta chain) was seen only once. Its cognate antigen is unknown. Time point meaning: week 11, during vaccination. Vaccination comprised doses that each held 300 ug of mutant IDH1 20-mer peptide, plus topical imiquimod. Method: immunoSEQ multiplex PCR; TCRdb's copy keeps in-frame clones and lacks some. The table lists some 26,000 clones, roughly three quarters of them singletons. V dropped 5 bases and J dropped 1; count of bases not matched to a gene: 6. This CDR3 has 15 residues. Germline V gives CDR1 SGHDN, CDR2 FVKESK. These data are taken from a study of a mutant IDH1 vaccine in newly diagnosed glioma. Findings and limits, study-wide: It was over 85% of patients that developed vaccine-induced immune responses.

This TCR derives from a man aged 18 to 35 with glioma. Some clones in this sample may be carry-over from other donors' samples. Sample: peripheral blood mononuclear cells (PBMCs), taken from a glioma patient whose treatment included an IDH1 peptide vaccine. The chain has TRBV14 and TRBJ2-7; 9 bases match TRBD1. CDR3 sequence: CASSYPGTGSYEQYF. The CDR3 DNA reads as TGTGCCAGCAGCTACCCCGGGACAGGGTCCTACGAGCAGTACTTC. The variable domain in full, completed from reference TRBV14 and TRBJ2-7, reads EAGVTQFPSHSVIEKGQTVTLRCDPISGHDNLYWYRRVMGKEIKFLLHFVKESKQDESGMPNNRFLAERTGGTYSTLKVQPAELEDSGVYFCASSYPGTGSYEQYFGPGTRLTVT.